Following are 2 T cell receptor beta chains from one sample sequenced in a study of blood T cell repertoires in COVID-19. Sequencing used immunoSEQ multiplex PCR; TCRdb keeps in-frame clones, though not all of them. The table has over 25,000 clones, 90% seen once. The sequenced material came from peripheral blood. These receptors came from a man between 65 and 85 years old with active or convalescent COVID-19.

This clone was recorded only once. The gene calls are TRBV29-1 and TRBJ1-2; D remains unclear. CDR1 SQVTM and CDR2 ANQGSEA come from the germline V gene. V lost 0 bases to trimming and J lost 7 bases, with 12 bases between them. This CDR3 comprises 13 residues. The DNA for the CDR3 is TGCAGCGTTGAAGAACCTGGGAGGGTTGGCTACACCTTC. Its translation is CSVEEPGRVGYTF.

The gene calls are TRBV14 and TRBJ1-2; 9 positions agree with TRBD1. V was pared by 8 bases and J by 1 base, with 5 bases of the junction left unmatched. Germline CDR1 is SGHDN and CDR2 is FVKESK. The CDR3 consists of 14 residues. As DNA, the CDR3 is TGTGCCAGCGGCGCGACAGGGGGTAACTATGGCTACACCTTC. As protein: CASGATGGNYGYTF.